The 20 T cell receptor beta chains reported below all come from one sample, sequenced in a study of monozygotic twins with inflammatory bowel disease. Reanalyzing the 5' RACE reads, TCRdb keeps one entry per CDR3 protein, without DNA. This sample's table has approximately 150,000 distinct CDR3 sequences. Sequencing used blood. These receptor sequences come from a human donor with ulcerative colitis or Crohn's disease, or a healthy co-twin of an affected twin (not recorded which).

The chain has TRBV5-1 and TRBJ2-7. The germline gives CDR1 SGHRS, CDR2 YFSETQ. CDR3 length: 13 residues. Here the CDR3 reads CASSLRYHYEQYF.

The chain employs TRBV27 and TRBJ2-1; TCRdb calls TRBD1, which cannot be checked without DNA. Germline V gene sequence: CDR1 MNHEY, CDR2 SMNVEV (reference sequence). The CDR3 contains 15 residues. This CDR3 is CASSPWRDSDNEQFF.

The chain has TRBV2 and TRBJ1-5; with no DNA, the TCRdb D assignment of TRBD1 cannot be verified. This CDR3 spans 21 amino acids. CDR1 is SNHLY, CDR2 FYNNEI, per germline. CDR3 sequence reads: CASSEAPGGRANFYSNQPQHF.

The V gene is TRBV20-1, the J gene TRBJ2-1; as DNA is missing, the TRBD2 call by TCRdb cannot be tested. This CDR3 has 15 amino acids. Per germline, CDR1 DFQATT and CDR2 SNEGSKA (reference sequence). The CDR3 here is CSALKREGSYNEQFF.

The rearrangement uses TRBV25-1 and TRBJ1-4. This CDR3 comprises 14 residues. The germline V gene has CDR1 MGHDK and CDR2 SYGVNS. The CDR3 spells CASSRQELNEKLFF. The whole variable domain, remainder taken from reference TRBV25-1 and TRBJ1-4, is EADIYQTPRYLVIGTGKKITLECSQTMGHDKMYWYQQDPGMELHLIHYSYGVNSTEKGDLSSESTVSRIRTEHFPLTLESARPSHTSQYLCASSRQELNEKLFFGSGTQLSVL.

The CDR3 sequence: CASSLARAGGQESQYF. The V and J genes are TRBV7-2 and TRBJ2-5; no DNA is available, so the TRBD2 call from TCRdb remains unchecked. The CDR3 loop spans 16 amino acids. Per the germline V gene, CDR1 is SGHTA and CDR2 is FQGNSA.

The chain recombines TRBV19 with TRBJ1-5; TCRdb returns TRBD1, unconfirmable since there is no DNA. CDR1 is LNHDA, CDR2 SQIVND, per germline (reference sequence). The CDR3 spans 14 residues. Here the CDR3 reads CASSIRGYPQPQHF.

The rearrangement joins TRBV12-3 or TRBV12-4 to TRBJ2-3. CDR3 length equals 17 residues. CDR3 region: CASSSPTLTDVSDTQYF.

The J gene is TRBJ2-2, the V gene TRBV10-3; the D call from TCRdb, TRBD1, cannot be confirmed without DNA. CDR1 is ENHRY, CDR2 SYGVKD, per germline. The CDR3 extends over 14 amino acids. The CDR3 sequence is CAIKGGVGPGELFF.

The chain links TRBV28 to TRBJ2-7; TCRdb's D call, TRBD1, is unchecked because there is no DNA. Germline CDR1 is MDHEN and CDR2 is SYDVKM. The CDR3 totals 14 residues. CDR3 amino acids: CASNPGQAMGEQYF.

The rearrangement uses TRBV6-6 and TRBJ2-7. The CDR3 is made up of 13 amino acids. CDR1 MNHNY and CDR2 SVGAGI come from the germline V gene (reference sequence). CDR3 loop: CASTSKGPGEQYF.

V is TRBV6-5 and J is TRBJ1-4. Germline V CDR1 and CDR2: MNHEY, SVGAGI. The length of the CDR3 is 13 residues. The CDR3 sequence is CASGPRRGEKLFF.

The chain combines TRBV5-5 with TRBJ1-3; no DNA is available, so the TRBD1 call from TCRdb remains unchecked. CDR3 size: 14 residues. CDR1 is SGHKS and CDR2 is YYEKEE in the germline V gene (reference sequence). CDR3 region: CASSLVGAGNTIYF. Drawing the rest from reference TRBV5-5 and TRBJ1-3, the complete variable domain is DAGVTQSPTHLIKTRGQQVTLRCSPISGHKSVSWYQQVLGQGPQFIFQYYEKEERGRGNFPDRFSARQFPNYSSELNVNALLLGDSALYLCASSLVGAGNTIYFGEGSWLTVV.

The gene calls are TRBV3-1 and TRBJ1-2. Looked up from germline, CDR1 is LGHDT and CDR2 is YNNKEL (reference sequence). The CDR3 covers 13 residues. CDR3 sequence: CASSQAGRGGYTF.

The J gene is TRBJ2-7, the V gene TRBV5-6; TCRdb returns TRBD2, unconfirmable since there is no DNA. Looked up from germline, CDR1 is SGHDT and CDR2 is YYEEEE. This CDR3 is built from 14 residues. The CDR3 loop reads CASSQLSGTSQQYF.

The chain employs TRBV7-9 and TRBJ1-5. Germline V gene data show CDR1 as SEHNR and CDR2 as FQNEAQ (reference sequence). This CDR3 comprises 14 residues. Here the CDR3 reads CASSSANSNQPQHF.

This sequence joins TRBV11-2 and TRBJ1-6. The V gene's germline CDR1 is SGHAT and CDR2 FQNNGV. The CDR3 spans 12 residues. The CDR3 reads CASSLGSSPLHF. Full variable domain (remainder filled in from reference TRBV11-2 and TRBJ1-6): EAGVAQSPRYKIIEKRQSVAFWCNPISGHATLYWYQQILGQGPKLLIQFQNNGVVDDSQLPKDRFSAERLKGVDSTLKIQPAKLEDSAVYLCASSLGSSPLHFGNGTRLTVT.

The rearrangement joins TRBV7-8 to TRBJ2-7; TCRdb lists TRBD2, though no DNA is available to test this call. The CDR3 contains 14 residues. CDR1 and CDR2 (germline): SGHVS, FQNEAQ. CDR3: CASSRGGGPYEQYF.

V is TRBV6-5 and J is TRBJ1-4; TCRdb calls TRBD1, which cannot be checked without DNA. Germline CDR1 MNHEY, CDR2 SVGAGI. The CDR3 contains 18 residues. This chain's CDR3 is CASARPSVQGLLGEKLFF.

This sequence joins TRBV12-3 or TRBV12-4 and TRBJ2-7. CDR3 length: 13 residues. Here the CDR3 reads CASSFGQTYEQYF.